This TCR beta chain was sequenced for a study of vaccination effects on CD4 cells after COVID-19. The study's findings and limits: Late post-vaccination, clones induced by infection and those induced by vaccine underwent marked clonal contraction.

Assay: immunoSEQ multiplex PCR; the TCRdb copy retains only in-frame clones and omits some. This sample has about 28,000 clones, with more than 60% found just once. As for this clone: Its antigen is undetermined.

Germline CDR1 is LNHDA and CDR2 is SQIVND (reference sequence). The CDR3 length is 12 residues. The V gene end was trimmed by 5 bases and the J gene end by 6 bases; junction bases not matched to a gene: 2. Sequencing was preceded by expansion of antigen-specific CD4+ T cells with viral peptide pools in the ViraFEST assay. Once cultured for roughly 10 days, the cells underwent separation to obtain CD4+ T cells. The cohort was immunized with two doses of either the BNT162b2 or mRNA-1273 vaccine. Nobody among the vaccine recipients had prior SARS-CoV-2 infection (nucleocapsid antibodies were negative). After around 2.2 million PBMC were placed in each well, they were cultured with 8.5 to 10 IU/ml IL-2 and about 10 ug/ml peptides.

This sequence originates from a human donor who received a COVID-19 vaccine. Source: CD4+ T cells from PBMCs cultured with HCoV-NL63 spike peptides, taken after COVID-19 vaccination. The chain joins TRBV19 to TRBJ2-7; 9 bases fit TRBD1. The CDR3 nucleotides read TGTGCCAGTAGTGCACAGGGGGCCGAGCAGTACTTC. Protein product: CASSAQGAEQYF.